This T cell receptor beta chain was recorded in a study of blood T cell repertoires in COVID-19. Looking at the study overall: Samples representing acute and convalescent COVID-19 were sourced from the United States, Italy and Spain.

The CDR3 is made up of 15 amino acids. Looked up from germline, CDR1 is MNHNS and CDR2 is SASEGT. V was cut by 0 bases and J by 7 bases, with 12 bases left in between. Source study methods: Amplification of reference gene primers provided the estimated nucleated cell counts. The table came from immunoSEQ multiplex PCR; TCRdb's copy has only in-frame clones and leaves some out. That table furnishes V, J and clone size, whereas the DNA furnished D and trimming. The sample carries 60,000 or so clones, about 91% recorded once. This clonotype originated in a man aged 55 to 69 with acute or convalescent COVID-19. Sequencing was done on a sample of peripheral blood. This chain links TRBV6-1 with TRBJ1-4; D gene ambiguous. The CDR3 is CASSEAGTSVEKLFF. The CDR3 DNA reads TGTGCCAGCAGTGAAGCGGGCACCTCCGTTGAAAAACTGTTTTTT.